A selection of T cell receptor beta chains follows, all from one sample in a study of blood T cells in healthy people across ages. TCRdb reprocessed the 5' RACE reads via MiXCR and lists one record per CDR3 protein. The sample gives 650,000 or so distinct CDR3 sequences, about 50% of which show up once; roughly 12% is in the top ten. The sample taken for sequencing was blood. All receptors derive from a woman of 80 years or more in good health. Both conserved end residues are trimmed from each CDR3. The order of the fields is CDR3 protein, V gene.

CDR3: ASSPWGGANEKLF
V: TRBV28

CDR3: ASSLLAYTDTQY
V: TRBV12-3/TRBV12-4

CDR3: ATSVDHSGSQTDTQY
V: TRBV24-1

CDR3: SPQRRETQY
V: TRBV20-1

CDR3: ASTGRTDTGELF
V: TRBV28

CDR3: ASSQDALAGYEQY
V: TRBV14

CDR3: SAVPGSQETQY
V: TRBV20-1

CDR3: ASKDPPQH
V: TRBV5-1

CDR3: ASKVQGDIYEQY
V: TRBV28

CDR3: ASSLDRAGSANVLT
V: TRBV6-5

CDR3: ASSRGGTGTNYGYT
V: TRBV7-2

CDR3: ASSVVGTSGGEQY
V: TRBV9

CDR3: ASSLVLETQY
V: TRBV7-9

CDR3: AITGGPNQPQH
V: TRBV10-3

CDR3: ASSRAPGGRQGISYEQY
V: TRBV27

CDR3: ASSAGTGNYGYT
V: TRBV7-9

CDR3: ASSQEEKTQY
V: TRBV3-1

CDR3: ASSSKAVPMNTEAF
V: TRBV5-1

CDR3: ASSQDRLAGLNEQF
V: TRBV4-3

CDR3: ASTPLTGISADTQY
V: TRBV5-1

CDR3: ASSPANPRQGINEQY
V: TRBV27

CDR3: ASSLVAQGRLTNYGYT
V: TRBV7-2

CDR3: SYRQGPRDNEQF
V: TRBV29-1

CDR3: ASSVGNRGGGYGYT
V: TRBV9

CDR3: ASSEPRTIYEQY
V: TRBV25-1

CDR3: ASSLRVARSYNEQF
V: TRBV28

CDR3: SVDEGTNEKLF
V: TRBV29-1

CDR3: ATGSYNEQY
V: TRBV15

CDR3: ASSLAGAARSTDTQY
V: TRBV7-2

CDR3: SARFAGRRGTEAF
V: TRBV20-1

CDR3: ASSLAPGLQDTQY
V: TRBV5-1

CDR3: SAPSGTSASGTQY
V: TRBV20-1

CDR3: ASRLAGGDTGELF
V: TRBV6-6

CDR3: ASSEGGASSYEQY
V: TRBV25-1

CDR3: ASSLPGNYGYT
V: TRBV7-9

CDR3: ASGQPAANTGELF
V: TRBV5-1